These 32 T cell receptor beta chains came from one sample sequenced in a study of cytomegalovirus exposure and HLA in healthy donors. The PCR made use of 60 Vbeta and 13 Jbeta primers. Profiling relied on immunoSEQ multiplex PCR, and the TCRdb table lists in-frame clones only, not all of them. Of some 170,000 clones listed, around three quarters are singletons. The sample comprised PBMCs. These receptors originate from a man under 40 in good health and CMV-seropositive.

The chain couples TRBV29-1 to TRBJ2-7; 10 bases are shared with TRBD2. The trim removed 0 bases at V and 11 bases at J, leaving 10 bases unmatched. Germline V gene data show CDR1 as SQVTM and CDR2 as ANQGSEA. The CDR3 has 14 amino acids. The CDR3 here is CSVEESLAGAMEYF. The DNA for the CDR3 is TGCAGCGTTGAAGAAAGCCTAGCGGGGGCCATGGAGTACTTC.

This clone was found a few times. The chain employs TRBV4-2 and TRBJ1-2, with D tentatively TRBD1 (6 bases). Germline lookup yields CDR1 LGHNA and CDR2 YNFKEQ. The CDR3 is 16 amino acids. Trimming took off 0 bases at V and 3 bases at J, with 14 bases between the two ends. The CDR3 nucleotides read TGTGCCAGCAGCCAAGACCGACCCAGGGGACACTATGGCTACACCTTC. It specifies CASSQDRPRGHYGYTF.

V gene TRBV5-5 combines with J gene TRBJ1-1, with 7 bases lining up with TRBD1. Germline V gives CDR1 SGHKS, CDR2 YYEKEE (reference sequence). The CDR3 runs to 15 residues. With V trimmed by 1 base and J by 6 bases, 9 bases remained unmatched. CDR3 region: CASSLTGTAGSEAFF. DNA of the CDR3: TGTGCCAGCAGCTTGACCGGGACAGCCGGTTCTGAAGCTTTCTTT.

CDR3 bases: TGTGCCAGCAGCCCGGGACAGGTGGGGGAAAAACTGTTTTTT. Protein sequence: CASSPGQVGEKLFF. The rearrangement joins TRBV5-4 to TRBJ1-4; 8 bases align to TRBD1. The V gene's germline CDR1 is SGHNT and CDR2 YYREEE (reference sequence). The length of the CDR3 is 14 residues. Trimming at V came to 4 bases and at J to 8 bases, leaving 7 bases not matched to a gene.

The V gene is TRBV11-1, the J gene TRBJ2-3; 8 positions match TRBD2. This CDR3 has 16 amino acids. Germline CDR1 SGHAT, CDR2 FQDESV (reference sequence). V was pared by 2 bases and J by 3 bases, with 7 bases of the junction left unmatched. The CDR3 loop reads CASSLTAGGVTDTQYF. The CDR3 DNA sequence: TGTGCCAGCAGCTTAACCGCGGGGGGCGTGACAGATACGCAGTATTTT.

This clone was recorded a few times. The J gene is TRBJ1-1, the V gene TRBV6-5; 12 bases align to TRBD1. CDR3 length: 14 residues. Germline trimming cut 6 bases from V and 10 bases from J; bases unmatched to any gene: 9. Germline V gene data show CDR1 as MNHEY and CDR2 as SVGAGI. CDR3 protein: CASSWGQGAASAFF. CDR3 DNA: TGTGCCAGCAGCTGGGGACAGGGGGCTGCATCAGCTTTCTTT.

The chain combines TRBV11-1 with TRBJ1-2, with TRBD1 identical over 7 bases. Germline values: CDR1 SGHAT, CDR2 FQDESV (reference sequence). The CDR3 contains 16 residues. Trimming at V came to 4 bases and at J to 2 bases, leaving 10 bases not matched to a gene. The chain's CDR3 is CASSSRQGLVNYGYTF. CDR3 DNA: TGTGCCAGCAGCTCAAGACAGGGACTAGTCAACTATGGCTACACCTTC.

This chain connects TRBV5-1 to TRBJ2-2; D call uncertain. V lost 2 bases and J 7 bases, leaving 3 bases between the germline ends. This CDR3 has 11 amino acids. CDR1 is SGHRS, CDR2 YFSETQ, per germline. CDR3: CASSFSGELFF. The CDR3 DNA reads TGCGCCAGCAGCTTCAGCGGGGAGCTGTTTTTT.

In this sample, this clone turned up a few times. CDR3 nucleotide sequence: TGTGCCAGCAGTCCCCTAGGGGCGAACACTGAAGCTTTCTTT. It specifies CASSPLGANTEAFF. The chain links TRBV6-6 to TRBJ1-1; D is perhaps TRBD1 (5 bases). Between the trimmed V and J ends, which lost 5 bases and 1 base, there was a span of 11 bases. Germline loops: CDR1 MNHNY, CDR2 SVGAGI (reference sequence). The CDR3 is 14 amino acids.

With regard to this clone: At one end the junction does not follow the germline gene, possibly because of a read error. The chain recombines TRBV28 with TRBJ1-3, with D unclear. CDR3 size: 14 residues. In germline, CDR1 is MDHEN, CDR2 SYDVKM. CDR3 residues: CASSLTDSRNTIYF. The CDR3, as DNA: TGTGCCAGCAGTTTGACGGACTCTAGAAACACCATATATTTT.

For this clone: This sample includes further DNA sequences coding for the same CDR3. The chain combines TRBV7-3 with TRBJ2-5; 10 bases agree with TRBD2. This CDR3 contains 16 residues. V dropped 2 bases and J dropped 2; count of bases not matched to a gene: 5. Germline loops: CDR1 SGHTA, CDR2 FQGTGA. The CDR3 protein is CASSLGPSGGQETQYF. In DNA form, the CDR3 reads TGTGCCAGCAGCTTAGGTCCTAGCGGGGGACAAGAGACCCAGTACTTC. The full variable domain, completed using reference TRBV7-3 and TRBJ2-5, is GAGVSQTPSNKVTEKGKYVELRCDPISGHTALYWYRQSLGQGPEFLIYFQGTGAADDSGLPNDRFFAVRPEGSVSTLKIQRTERGDSAVYLCASSLGPSGGQETQYFGPGTRLLVL.

The CDR3 region has the DNA TGTGCCAGCAGGACACTAGCGGGTGGGGGCAATGAGCAGTTCTTC. Its translation: CASRTLAGGGNEQFF. V is TRBV2 and J is TRBJ2-1; TRBD2 agrees at 9 bases. The V and J ends lost 6 bases and 6 bases, in that order; junction bases with no gene match: 9. Germline V gene sequence: CDR1 SNHLY, CDR2 FYNNEI. The CDR3 consists of 15 residues.

J is TRBJ2-7 and V is TRBV7-9, with 8 bases aligning to TRBD2. This CDR3 comprises 14 residues. Trimming at V came to 4 bases and at J to 10 bases, leaving 12 bases not matched to a gene. CDR1 and CDR2 (germline): SEHNR, FQNEAQ (reference sequence). The CDR3 nucleotides read TGTGCCAGCAGCTCCGGGGGGGGGCCCGAGTTTCAGTACTTC. Translation: CASSSGGGPEFQYF.

The V call is TRBV5-1, the J call TRBJ2-5; D is undetermined. The CDR3 length is 15 residues. V dropped 4 bases and J dropped 2 bases, with 15 bases sitting between them. Per germline, CDR1 SGHRS and CDR2 YFSETQ. The CDR3 nucleotides are TGCGCCAGCAGCCCGACGGTTGGCGGACAAGAGACCCAGTACTTC. It yields the protein CASSPTVGGQETQYF.

The V call is TRBV5-1, the J call TRBJ2-3, with D possibly being TRBD2 (6 bases). This CDR3 spans 16 amino acids. Germline values: CDR1 SGHRS, CDR2 YFSETQ. Trimming pared 1 base from V and 0 bases from J, leaving 12 bases between. Written as DNA, the CDR3 is TGCGCCAGCAGCTTGCTTCGGGCGGGGAGCACAGATACGCAGTATTTT. Translating gives CASSLLRAGSTDTQYF.

V is TRBV19 and J is TRBJ2-7; maybe TRBD1 (5 bases). Trimming shortened V by 6 bases and J by 7 bases, and 13 bases separated the two germline ends. The length of the CDR3 is 12 residues. The germline V gene encodes CDR1 LNHDA and CDR2 SQIVND (reference sequence). The CDR3 DNA reads TGTGCCAGTAGAGGCAGGGCTGGAGAGCAGTACTTC. Amino acid sequence: CASRGRAGEQYF. Variable domain in full (rest from reference TRBV19 and TRBJ2-7): DGGITQSPKYLFRKEGQNVTLSCEQNLNHDAMYWYRQDPGQGLRLIYYSQIVNDFQKGDIAEGYSVSREKKESFPLTVTSAQKNPTAFYLCASRGRAGEQYFGPGTRLTVT.

This chain links TRBV10-2 with TRBJ1-1; TRBD1 might be the D (6 bases). The germline V and J ends were trimmed by 6 bases and 1 base, with 12 bases remaining between them. Germline values: CDR1 WSHSY, CDR2 SAAADI. The CDR3 has 14 amino acids. The CDR3 nucleotides read TGCGCCAGCAGCCAACAGGGAGCGAACACTGAAGCTTTCTTT. Encoded protein: CASSQQGANTEAFF.

As DNA, the CDR3 is TGCGCCAGCAGCCAAGACCGGGGGGGGGCCTACGAGCAGTACTTC. Its translation is CASSQDRGGAYEQYF. The V and J genes are TRBV4-3 and TRBJ2-7, with 8 bases that match TRBD2. Germline V gene data show CDR1 as LGHNA and CDR2 as YSLEER. This CDR3 spans 15 amino acids. V lost 0 bases to trimming and J lost 2 bases; unmatched junction nucleotides: 3.

The chain has TRBV4-2 and TRBJ1-2; 7 nucleotides agree with TRBD1. Per germline, CDR1 LGHNA and CDR2 YNFKEQ. V lost 0 bases, J lost 1 base, and 5 bases stayed unmatched. CDR3 length: 16 residues. CDR3 nucleotides: TGTGCCAGCAGCCAAGATCCGACAGGGATTAACTATGGCTACACCTTC. Translated: CASSQDPTGINYGYTF.

This clone was seen only once. Other DNA variants within this sample encode the same CDR3. The rearrangement links TRBV13 to TRBJ2-7; no firm D call. The germline CDR1 and CDR2 sequences are PRHDT and FYEKMQ (reference sequence). The CDR3 is 12 residues long. Deletions cut 5 bases from V and 6 bases from J, with 11 bases between. CDR3 amino acids: CASSLDISEQYF. The CDR3 nucleotides are TGTGCCAGCAGCCTAGACATTTCCGAGCAGTACTTC. The variable domain in full, with the rest retrieved from reference TRBV13 and TRBJ2-7, is AAGVIQSPRHLIKEKRETATLKCYPIPRHDTVYWYQQGPGQDPQFLISFYEKMQSDKGSIPDRFSAQQFSDYHSELNMSSLELGDSALYFCASSLDISEQYFGPGTRLTVT.

The chain links TRBV5-1 to TRBJ2-5; possibly TRBD1 for D (6 bases). The CDR3 has 15 residues. Germline CDR1 reads SGHRS; CDR2 reads YFSETQ. Between the trimmed V and J ends, which lost 4 bases and 2 bases, there was a span of 15 bases. The CDR3 DNA reads TGCGCCAGCAGCACCACAGGGCCCTTTCAAGAGACCCAGTACTTC. Translating gives CASSTTGPFQETQYF.

The chain recombines TRBV4-1 with TRBJ2-3, with 8 bases fitting TRBD2. Unmatched junction bases numbered 12, after V lost 5 bases and J lost 2 bases. Germline values: CDR1 MGHRA, CDR2 YSYEKL. This CDR3 has 17 amino acids. CDR3 DNA: TGCGCCAGCAGCTCCGTGCTAGCGGGCGGTCTCACAGATACGCAGTATTTT. Its translation is CASSSVLAGGLTDTQYF.

This clone was observed a handful of times. V gene TRBV29-1 combines with J gene TRBJ2-3; maybe TRBD2 (5 bases). Between the trimmed V and J ends, which lost 8 bases and 1 base, there was a span of 16 bases. Germline CDR1 SQVTM, CDR2 ANQGSEA. There are 14 residues in the CDR3. The CDR3 sequence is CSFKEVRGTDTQYF. In DNA, the CDR3 is TGCAGCTTCAAGGAGGTTCGGGGCACAGATACGCAGTATTTT.

V and J are TRBV7-2 and TRBJ1-4; TRBD1 is a possible D gene (5 bases). V was pared by 7 bases and J by 5 bases, with 14 bases between. Germline V gives CDR1 SGHTA, CDR2 FQGNSA. The CDR3 has 14 residues. In nucleotides, the CDR3 is TGTGCCAGCAAGCTGCAGGGCCTCAATGAAAAACTGTTTTTT. Translation: CASKLQGLNEKLFF. Supplemented by reference TRBV7-2 and TRBJ1-4, the full variable domain reads GAGVSQSPSNKVTEKGKDVELRCDPISGHTALYWYRQSLGQGLEFLIYFQGNSAPDKSGLPSDRFSAERTGGSVSTLTIQRTQQEDSAVYLCASKLQGLNEKLFFGSGTQLSVL.

The V gene is TRBV30, the J gene TRBJ2-1; TRBD1 agrees at 10 bases. Looked up from germline, CDR1 is GTSNPN and CDR2 is SVGIG (reference sequence). With V trimmed by 2 bases and J by 4 bases, 20 bases remained unmatched. The CDR3 runs to 20 residues. The CDR3 loop reads CAWSPTRPGQGRIYYNEQFF. DNA of the CDR3: TGTGCCTGGAGTCCCACTCGTCCGGGACAGGGGAGGATTTATTACAATGAGCAGTTCTTC.

The rearrangement links TRBV4-3 to TRBJ1-1; the D gene is possibly TRBD1 (5 bases). The CDR3 is 16 residues long. V lost 0 bases to trimming and J lost 3 bases, with 14 bases between them. Germline assignment: CDR1 LGHNA and CDR2 YSLEER. The CDR3 here is CASSQDRAGIDTEAFF. As DNA, the CDR3 is TGCGCCAGCAGCCAAGATCGGGCAGGGATCGACACTGAAGCTTTCTTT.

With respect to this clone: Since no conserved phenylalanine or tryptophan closes the CDR3, a read error is the likely cause. The rearrangement links TRBV12-5 to TRBJ1-5; unclear D gene. Between the trimmed V and J ends, which lost 0 bases and 4 bases, there was a span of 13 bases. CDR3 length: 16 amino acids. CDR1 is LGHNT and CDR2 is FRNRAP in the germline V gene. This CDR3 reads CASGLVLSQVNQPQHL. Written as DNA, the CDR3 is TGTGCTAGTGGTTTGGTATTGTCGCAGGTTAATCAGCCCCAGCATCTT.

This sequence joins TRBV6-5 and TRBJ1-3; TRBD1 matches 11 bases. The CDR3 contains 15 residues. V lost 6 bases, J lost 8 bases, and 9 bases stayed unmatched. The germline CDR1 and CDR2 sequences are MNHEY and SVGAGI. This chain's CDR3 is CASRSDRGLKYTIYF. The CDR3 nucleotides are TGTGCCAGCAGATCGGACAGGGGGCTCAAGTACACCATATATTTT.

The chain employs TRBV29-1 and TRBJ1-1, with 10 bases aligning to TRBD1. This CDR3 is built from 14 residues. Germline values: CDR1 SQVTM, CDR2 ANQGSEA. V was clipped by 3 bases and J by 11 bases; unmatched bases: 12. The DNA for the CDR3 is TGCAGCGTTGAGGGGACAGGGGCATACGAAGGGGCTTTCTTT. It yields the protein CSVEGTGAYEGAFF.

The chain couples TRBV5-1 to TRBJ1-3, with 7 bases fitting TRBD1. Per the germline V gene, CDR1 is SGHRS and CDR2 is YFSETQ. V was pared by 4 bases and J by 2 bases, with 3 bases of the junction left unmatched. The CDR3 runs 14 residues. In DNA, the CDR3 is TGCGCCAGCAGCATGGGACAGCCTGGAAACACCATATATTTT. Translating it yields CASSMGQPGNTIYF.

This chain connects TRBV4-1 to TRBJ1-5; D remains ambiguous. CDR1 and CDR2 from the germline V gene are MGHRA and YSYEKL. V lost 1 base to trimming and J lost 4 bases, with 11 bases between them. The CDR3 spans 15 residues. The DNA for the CDR3 is TGCGCCAGCAGCCAAGGGGCCATTACAAATCAGCCCCAGCATTTT. This encodes CASSQGAITNQPQHF.

This clone was detected only a few times. CDR3: CASRDSSNQPQHF. Here the CDR3 DNA reads TGTGCCAGCAGGGACAGTAGCAATCAGCCCCAGCATTTT. This chain uses TRBV28 with TRBJ1-5, with D possibly TRBD1 on 6 matching bases. Trimming took 6 bases from V and 0 from J, leaving 6 bases between them. The CDR3 totals 13 residues. Per germline, CDR1 MDHEN and CDR2 SYDVKM.